A single sample gave rise to the 12 T cell receptor beta chains below, sequenced in a study of blood T cell repertoires in COVID-19. Libraries were prepared by immunoSEQ multiplex PCR; TCRdb keeps only in-frame clonotypes and omits some of them. The sample gives a few hundred thousand clones, 85% to 90% of which show up once; 1.2% is in the top ten. Sequenced input: PBMCs or T cells enriched from blood (not recorded which). The receptors come from a man aged 25 to 45 who had recovered from COVID-19.

V and J are TRBV9 and TRBJ2-1; possible D gene TRBD2, 6 bases. Trimming left V 3 bases short and J 4 bases short, with 17 bases between. This CDR3 contains 16 residues. CDR1 is SGDLS and CDR2 is YYNGEE in the germline V gene. DNA of the CDR3: TGTGCCAGCAGCGCGGGACTGACTAGTTCTTACAATGAGCAGTTCTTC. Its translation: CASSAGLTSSYNEQFF.

This clone was picked up one time. The chain has TRBV3-1 (or the pseudogene TRBV3-2) and TRBJ2-2; TRBD2 matches 10 bases. Trimming removed 6 bases from V and 5 bases from J; junction bases left unmatched: 6. The CDR3 runs 15 residues. CDR1 is LGHDT, CDR2 YNNKEL, per germline (reference sequence). The CDR3 DNA reads as TGTGCCAGCAGTTACACTAGCGGGACGACCGGGGAGCTGTTTTTT. It yields the protein CASSYTSGTTGELFF.

The chain carries TRBV28 and TRBJ2-2; the D gene is possibly TRBD1 (5 bases). The CDR3 runs 14 residues. The V end was cut by 3 bases, the J end by 6 bases, with 11 bases between. Per the germline V gene, CDR1 is MDHEN and CDR2 is SYDVKM. CDR3: CASSFPRAAGELFF. DNA for the CDR3: TGTGCCAGCAGTTTCCCCAGGGCGGCCGGGGAGCTGTTTTTT.

V and J are TRBV28 and TRBJ1-4, with 7 bases fitting TRBD1. The CDR3 sequence is 14 residues long. Looked up from germline, CDR1 is MDHEN and CDR2 is SYDVKM. With 6 bases clipped from V and 8 bases from J, the junction kept 9 bases outside the gene matches. The CDR3 DNA is TGTGCCAGCAGCTCAACCGGGACAGCGGAAAAACTGTTTTTT. It yields the protein CASSSTGTAEKLFF. Supplemented by reference TRBV28 and TRBJ1-4, the full variable domain reads DVKVTQSSRYLVKRTGEKVFLECVQDMDHENMFWYRQDPGLGLRLIYFSYDVKMKEKGDIPEGYSVSREKKERFSLILESASTNQTSMYLCASSSTGTAEKLFFGSGTQLSVL.

The chain carries TRBV27 and TRBJ2-2, with 13 bases matching TRBD2. In germline, CDR1 is MNHEY, CDR2 SMNVEV (reference sequence). CDR3 length: 15 amino acids. Losses at the gene ends were 5 bases for V and 6 bases for J; bases not matched to a gene: 3. The CDR3 sequence is CASSRLAGGPGELFF. Here the CDR3 DNA reads TGTGCCAGCAGTCGACTAGCGGGGGGCCCCGGGGAGCTGTTTTTT.

This clone was seen only a few times. V gene TRBV6-2 or TRBV6-3 combines with J gene TRBJ2-1; D not resolved. CDR1 and CDR2 (germline): MNHEY, SVGEGT. The V end lost 0 bases, the J end lost 9 bases, and 6 bases lay between the germline ends. This CDR3 contains 12 residues. CDR3 sequence (DNA): TGTGCCAGCAGTTACTCGGAGACTGAGCAGTTCTTC. Translated: CASSYSETEQFF.

The chain recombines TRBV10-3 with TRBJ1-2, with D unclear. The ends were cut back, 3 bases at V and 10 bases at J, with 9 bases in the middle. The V gene's germline CDR1 is ENHRY and CDR2 SYGVKD. The CDR3 runs to 11 residues. The CDR3 sequence: CAISDTDNYTF. Written as DNA, the CDR3 is TGTGCCATCAGTGATACAGACAACTACACCTTC.

This clone was seen only a few times. This rearrangement joins TRBV28 to TRBJ1-1; 8 bases fit TRBD1. In germline, CDR1 is MDHEN, CDR2 SYDVKM. Trimming cost V 6 bases and J 9 bases; bases outside gene matches: 6. The CDR3 is made up of 12 amino acids. The CDR3 sequence is CASSYGQGQAFF. The CDR3 DNA sequence: TGTGCCAGCAGCTACGGACAGGGACAAGCTTTCTTT.

With regard to this clone: The sample holds other DNA sequences that translate to the same CDR3. The chain uses TRBV19 and TRBJ2-3, with TRBD1 matching over 9 bases. The V gene's germline CDR1 is LNHDA and CDR2 SQIVND (reference sequence). J gave up 0 bases and V 3 bases, and 7 bases lay outside the gene matches. The CDR3 sequence is 17 residues long. CDR3 loop: CASSIRGQGRSTDTQYF. CDR3 nucleotide sequence: TGTGCCAGTAGTATTAGGGGACAGGGAAGGAGCACAGATACGCAGTATTTT.

The V call is TRBV2, the J call TRBJ1-5, with D tentatively TRBD1 (6 bases). The CDR3 runs to 12 residues. Germline CDR1 reads SNHLY; CDR2 reads FYNNEI. The ends were cut back, 6 bases at V and 7 bases at J, with 10 bases in the middle. The CDR3 DNA reads as TGTGCCAGCAGGGACAGCCAGCAGCCCCAGCATTTT. This translates into CASRDSQQPQHF.

The chain couples TRBV19 to TRBJ2-6; a possible D gene is TRBD2 (6 bases). Germline CDR1 is LNHDA and CDR2 is SQIVND (reference sequence). Trimming stripped 2 bases from V and 4 bases from J, with 24 bases between. This CDR3 is 20 amino acids long. The CDR3 sequence is CASSINEEETSSYGANVLTF. CDR3 nucleotides: TGTGCCAGTAGTATAAACGAGGAGGAGACTAGTTCTTACGGGGCCAACGTCCTGACTTTC.

The chain is built from TRBV29-1 and TRBJ2-1, with 7 bases that match TRBD1. V shed 5 bases, J shed 1 base, and the junction held 5 bases outside the gene matches. The CDR3 contains 14 residues. In germline, CDR1 is SQVTM, CDR2 ANQGSEA. In nucleotides, the CDR3 is TGCAGCGTTTCGACAGGGAGTTCCTACAATGAGCAGTTCTTC. It translates to CSVSTGSSYNEQFF.